The rows below give T cell receptor beta chains drawn from one sample of a study of T cells in Graves' hyperthyroidism and ophthalmopathy. One entry per CDR3 protein, called by TCRdb with MiXCR from the multiplex PCR reads. The sample carries more than 300,000 distinct CDR3 sequences, roughly 15% recorded once. What was sequenced was blood. The source of these receptors is a woman aged 25 to 39 with Graves' hyperthyroidism that later progressed to Graves' ophthalmopathy. CDR3s include the opening cysteine and the closing phenylalanine or tryptophan. Fields, in order: CDR3 protein, V gene, J gene.

CASSSNRGRETQYF,TRBV28,TRBJ2-5
CASSSGTGNEQFF,TRBV12-3/TRBV12-4,TRBJ2-1
CASSLGTGGLFEQYF,TRBV12-3/TRBV12-4,TRBJ2-7
CASRTRGINQPQHF,TRBV2,TRBJ1-5
CASSSRTTRNQETQYF,TRBV7-9,TRBJ2-5
CASSPTGPNTGELFF,TRBV5-1,TRBJ2-2
CASSPIEAPLEQYF,TRBV11-2,TRBJ2-7
CAISESTGVDTQYF,TRBV10-3,TRBJ2-3
CASSVPYYNEQFF,TRBV28,TRBJ2-1
CASNSVGVYNEQFF,TRBV6-1,TRBJ2-1
CASRRDRDSYNEQFF,TRBV6-1,TRBJ2-1
CASSFTWMGALTKNIQYF,TRBV27,TRBJ2-4
CATSLHMDMQGETQYF,TRBV15,TRBJ2-5
CASSSQVGSDSPLHF,TRBV12-3/TRBV12-4,TRBJ1-6
CASSLVTWGQGEAFF,TRBV5-1,TRBJ1-1
CASSDFREGADTQYF,TRBV2,TRBJ2-3
CASSIFGGFEVNEQYF,TRBV19,.
CASRGYHGSSYEQYF,TRBV2,TRBJ2-7
CASSEGMDTGELFF,TRBV6-4,TRBJ2-2
CASSPLSLSEGETQYF,TRBV4-1,TRBJ2-5
CASSQDTGLYGYTF,TRBV3-1,TRBJ1-2
CSAGHNVYTF,TRBV20-1,TRBJ1-2
CASSLASGVIEEQYF,TRBV5-1,TRBJ2-7
CASSLLSVGQLEAFF,TRBV7-9,TRBJ1-1
CASRSGAIGAEAFF,TRBV6-1,TRBJ1-1
CASSLLVGGPNYGYTF,TRBV4-1,TRBJ1-2
CASRPGLAGIEQFF,TRBV13,TRBJ2-1
CASSRGQITGELFF,TRBV4-2,TRBJ2-2
CAWFVPSYGYTF,TRBV30,TRBJ1-2
CASSLGRWGRNYGYTF,TRBV7-2,TRBJ1-2
CASSLWGSYEQYF,TRBV28,TRBJ2-7
CATPAEENANTGELFF,TRBV10-3,TRBJ2-2
CAWTGQTYEQYF,TRBV30,TRBJ2-7
CASSISGTGTYEQYF,TRBV19,TRBJ2-7
CASSFFSGAAYEQYF,TRBV5-1,TRBJ2-7
CASSLVAGELFF,TRBV27,TRBJ2-2
CASSLAGRAPLSGANVLTF,TRBV7-9,TRBJ2-6
CSGGLAGSGDNEQFF,TRBV20-1,TRBJ2-1
CASSVTVFNNEQFF,TRBV9,TRBJ2-1
CASSPSADQTINEQFF,TRBV5-6,TRBJ2-1
CASTERGVGATDTQYF,TRBV12-3/TRBV12-4,TRBJ2-3
CASSLSGQGNYGYTF,TRBV27,TRBJ1-2
CASSPSWFGDF,TRBV11-1,TRBJ2-5
CASSPLTSGSYNEQFF,TRBV3-1,TRBJ2-1
CSASEAYFDFSNQPQHF,TRBV20-1,TRBJ1-5
CASSLAGTGNNEKLFF,TRBV28,TRBJ1-4
CASSLRDSAFFGQGGEKLFF,TRBV12-3/TRBV12-4,TRBJ1-4
CASSLGQPYGYTF,TRBV6-1,TRBJ1-2
CASSPIFLAGGSNEQFF,TRBV28,TRBJ2-1
CASSLRVPGETQYF,TRBV5-1,TRBJ2-5
CSVEGMMNTEAFF,TRBV29-1,TRBJ1-1